The 18 T cell receptor beta chains reported below all come from one sample, sequenced in a study of cytotoxic CD8 clonotypes in ibrutinib-treated CLL. Sequencing was performed with immunoSEQ multiplex PCR; in TCRdb, only in-frame clones are kept and a portion is missing. Among just over 45,000 clones, 69% were seen once, and the ten largest hold 9.5% to 15%. The input for sequencing was PBMCs, taken after 12 months of ibrutinib treatment. All receptors come from a human donor with chronic lymphocytic leukemia.

The chain has TRBV7-2 and TRBJ2-1; TRBD2 aligns across 12 bases. This CDR3 contains 16 residues. CDR1 is SGHTA and CDR2 is FQGNSA in the germline V gene. With V trimmed by 4 bases and J by 3 bases, 4 bases remained unmatched. CDR3 amino acids: CASSWTSGANYNEQFF. The CDR3 coding sequence is TGTGCCAGCAGCTGGACTAGCGGGGCTAACTACAATGAGCAGTTCTTC.

The chain combines TRBV6-5 with TRBJ2-7; D gene ambiguous. CDR3 length: 12 amino acids. Germline-derived CDR1 and CDR2 are MNHEY and SVGAGI. V was shortened by 6 bases and J by 4 bases, with 10 bases between the two germline ends. Here the CDR3 DNA reads TGTGCCAGCAGCTTGGACGGGTACGAGCAGTACTTC. Encoded protein: CASSLDGYEQYF.

The V call is TRBV10-3, the J call TRBJ1-1; a possible D gene is TRBD1 (5 bases). CDR3 size: 14 residues. Trimming removed 3 bases at V and 4 bases at J, with 12 bases between. Per germline, CDR1 ENHRY and CDR2 SYGVKD. The CDR3 nucleotides are TGTGCCATCAGTGATGGGGGGTGGGGCACTGAAGCTTTCTTT. This gives the protein CAISDGGWGTEAFF.

The chain couples TRBV30 to TRBJ1-4; 8 nucleotides match TRBD1. This CDR3 is 18 amino acids long. J was trimmed by 0 bases and V by 1 base; bases with no gene match: 10. Germline V lookup: CDR1 GTSNPN, CDR2 SVGIG (reference sequence). DNA for the CDR3: TGTGCCTGGAGTGGACAGGGGTATGTGCCCGCAACTAATGAAAAACTGTTTTTT. Protein product: CAWSGQGYVPATNEKLFF.

The chain couples TRBV4-2 to TRBJ1-1; 9 nucleotides agree with TRBD1. Germline V gene sequence: CDR1 LGHNA, CDR2 YNFKEQ. Trimming took 4 bases from V and 0 from J; bases not matched to a gene: 3. This CDR3 is built from 15 residues. The CDR3 DNA follows: TGTGCCAGCAGCCGGGGACAGGGCATGAACACTGAAGCTTTCTTT. It translates to CASSRGQGMNTEAFF.

This chain joins TRBV7-9 and TRBJ1-5; TRBD1 matches at 7 bases. This CDR3 is built from 16 residues. After removal of 2 bases from V and 4 bases from J, the junction contained 8 bases not matched to a gene. CDR1 is SEHNR and CDR2 is FQNEAQ in the germline V gene (reference sequence). For the CDR3, the DNA is TGTGCCAGCAGCTTATCAGGGGGACGGCCGAATCAGCCCCAGCATTTT. It translates to CASSLSGGRPNQPQHF.

This sequence joins TRBV7-6 and TRBJ2-1, with D unresolved. Germline CDR1 and CDR2: SGHVS and FNYEAQ. The CDR3 extends over 13 amino acids. V lost 3 bases and J lost 9, with 12 bases in between. Here the CDR3 reads CASSLGRAGEQFF. DNA of the CDR3: TGTGCCAGCAGCTTGGGAAGGGCCGGTGAGCAGTTCTTC.

This chain joins TRBV9 and TRBJ2-2, with 8 nucleotides matching TRBD2. Germline V gives CDR1 SGDLS, CDR2 YYNGEE. The length of the CDR3 is 17 residues. V lost 0 bases to trimming and J lost 4 bases; unmatched junction nucleotides: 8. The CDR3 protein is CASSVGSAGALTGELFF. The DNA for the CDR3 is TGTGCCAGCAGCGTAGGGTCAGCGGGGGCTCTCACCGGGGAGCTGTTTTTT.

This chain's CDR3 is CATSRDRPTGELFF. CDR3 coding DNA: TGTGCCACCAGCCGGGACAGACCCACCGGGGAGCTGTTTTTT. V and J are TRBV15 and TRBJ2-2, with 7 bases identical to TRBD1. Germline trimming cut 5 bases from V and 4 bases from J; bases unmatched to any gene: 4. The CDR3 runs to 14 residues. Germline CDR1 and CDR2: LNHNV and YYDKDF (reference sequence).

V usage is TRBV30 and J usage is TRBJ1-2; 8 positions match TRBD1. V lost 2 bases, J lost 8 bases, and 10 bases stayed unmatched. CDR1 is GTSNPN, CDR2 SVGIG, per germline (reference sequence). CDR3 length: 14 amino acids. This CDR3 reads CAWSRDRTWRGYTF. CDR3 in DNA: TGTGCCTGGAGTAGGGACAGGACCTGGAGGGGCTACACCTTC.

The V gene is TRBV29-1, the J gene TRBJ1-5, with D possibly being TRBD1 (6 bases). Germline CDR1 SQVTM, CDR2 ANQGSEA. CDR3 length: 12 residues. V shed 5 bases and J shed 4 bases, with 9 bases lying between them. The CDR3 reads CSVSDRNQPQHF. CDR3 nucleotides: TGCAGCGTTTCGGACAGAAATCAGCCCCAGCATTTT.

CDR3 sequence (DNA): TGTGCCAGCAGTTTAATTGGACAGGGCGCCGGAAACACCATATATTTT. Amino acid sequence: CASSLIGQGAGNTIYF. The rearrangement uses TRBV27 and TRBJ1-3; 8 bases line up with TRBD1. Germline V gene data show CDR1 as MNHEY and CDR2 as SMNVEV (reference sequence). The CDR3 consists of 16 residues. Trimming took 2 bases from V and 4 from J; bases not matched to a gene: 7.

The chain uses TRBV5-1 and TRBJ2-2; 7 bases are a match to TRBD1. The CDR3 extends over 15 amino acids. Per germline, CDR1 SGHRS and CDR2 YFSETQ. With 0 bases clipped from V and 6 bases from J, the junction kept 5 bases outside the gene matches. The CDR3 is CASSLGQGMAGELFF. DNA of the CDR3: TGCGCCAGCAGCTTGGGACAGGGAATGGCCGGGGAGCTGTTTTTT.

The V call is TRBV19, the J call TRBJ1-2; D unclear. Per the germline V gene, CDR1 is LNHDA and CDR2 is SQIVND (reference sequence). CDR3 size: 12 residues. The V end was cut by 7 bases, the J end by 5 bases, with 11 bases between. The CDR3 sequence: CASTATGYGYTF. CDR3 DNA sequence: TGTGCCAGTACCGCTACTGGATATGGCTACACCTTC.

This sequence joins TRBV19 and TRBJ2-3, with D possibly being TRBD1 (6 bases). This CDR3 has 14 residues. Germline-derived CDR1 and CDR2 are LNHDA and SQIVND (reference sequence). Trimming took 6 bases from V and 5 from J, leaving 15 bases between them. The CDR3 coding sequence is TGTGCCAGTAGCCAGGGGCAAAGGGGAGATACGCAGTATTTT. Translation: CASSQGQRGDTQYF.

V is TRBV29-1 and J is TRBJ1-1; 10 bases line up with TRBD1. Germline V gene data show CDR1 as SQVTM and CDR2 as ANQGSEA. The CDR3 loop spans 14 amino acids. V shed 6 bases and J 6 bases; nucleotides not matched to a gene: 10. The CDR3 bases are TGCAGCGTGGGGCCGACAGGGGGCTGGGCTGAAGCTTTCTTT. This translates into CSVGPTGGWAEAFF. Looking up the rest from reference TRBV29-1 and TRBJ1-1 gives the full variable domain: SAVISQKPSRDICQRGTSLTIQCQVDSQVTMMFWYRQQPGQSLTLIATANQGSEATYESGFVIDKFPISRPNLTFSTLTVSNMSPEDSSIYLCSVGPTGGWAEAFFGQGTRLTVV.

The genes are TRBV7-2 and TRBJ1-2, with a tentative D call TRBD1 (6 bases). This CDR3 region has 14 residues. Trimming removed 4 bases at V and 0 bases at J, with 9 bases between. Germline V lookup: CDR1 SGHTA, CDR2 FQGNSA. CDR3 DNA: TGTGCCAGCAGCTCCGGACAGTCTAACTATGGCTACACCTTC. This sequence encodes CASSSGQSNYGYTF.

The chain couples TRBV28 to TRBJ2-3; no firm D call. Per germline, CDR1 MDHEN and CDR2 SYDVKM. CDR3 size: 13 residues. V lost 7 bases and J 0 bases, leaving 8 bases between the germline ends. The CDR3 loop reads CASIRLSTDTQYF. The DNA for the CDR3 is TGTGCCAGCATACGTCTAAGCACAGATACGCAGTATTTT.